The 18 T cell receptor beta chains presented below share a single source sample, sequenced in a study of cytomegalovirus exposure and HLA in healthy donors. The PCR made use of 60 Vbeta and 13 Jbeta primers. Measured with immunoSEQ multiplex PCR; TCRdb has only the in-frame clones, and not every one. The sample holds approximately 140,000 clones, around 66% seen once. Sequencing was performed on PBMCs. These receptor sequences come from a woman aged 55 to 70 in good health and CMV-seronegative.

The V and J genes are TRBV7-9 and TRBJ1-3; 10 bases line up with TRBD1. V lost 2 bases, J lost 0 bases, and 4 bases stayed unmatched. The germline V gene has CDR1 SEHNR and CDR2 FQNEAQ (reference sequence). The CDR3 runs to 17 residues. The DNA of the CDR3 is TGTGCCAGCAGCTTAACGTGGACAGGGGGCTCTGGAAACACCATATATTTT. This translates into CASSLTWTGGSGNTIYF.

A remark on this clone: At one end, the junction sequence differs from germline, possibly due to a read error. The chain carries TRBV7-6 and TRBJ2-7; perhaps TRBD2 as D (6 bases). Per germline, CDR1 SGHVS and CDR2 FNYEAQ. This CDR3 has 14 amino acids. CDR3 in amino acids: CASSIGGTSYEQCF. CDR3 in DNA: TGTGCCAGCAGCATAGGCGGGACTTCCTACGAGCAGTGCTTC.

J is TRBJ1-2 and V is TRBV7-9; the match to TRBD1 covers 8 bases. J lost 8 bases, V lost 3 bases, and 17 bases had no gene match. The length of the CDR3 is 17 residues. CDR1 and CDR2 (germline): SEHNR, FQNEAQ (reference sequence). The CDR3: CASSLSSAGGPQSGYTF. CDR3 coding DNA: TGTGCCAGCAGCTTGTCGAGCGCAGGGGGCCCCCAAAGCGGCTACACCTTC.

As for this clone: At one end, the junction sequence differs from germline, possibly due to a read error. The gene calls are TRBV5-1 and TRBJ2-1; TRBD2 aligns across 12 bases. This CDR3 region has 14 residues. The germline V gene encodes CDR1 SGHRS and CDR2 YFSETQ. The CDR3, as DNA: TGCGCCAGCAGCCCGGAGACTAGCGGGAGCGAGCGGTTCTTC. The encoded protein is CASSPETSGSERFF.

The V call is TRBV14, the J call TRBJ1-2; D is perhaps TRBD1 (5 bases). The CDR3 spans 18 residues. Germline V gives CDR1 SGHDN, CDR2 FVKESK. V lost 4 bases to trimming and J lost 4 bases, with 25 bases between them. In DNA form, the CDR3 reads TGTGCCAGCAGCCCAAGGACACCTGACCTTTTTGGGTTCTATGGCTACACCTTC. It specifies CASSPRTPDLFGFYGYTF.

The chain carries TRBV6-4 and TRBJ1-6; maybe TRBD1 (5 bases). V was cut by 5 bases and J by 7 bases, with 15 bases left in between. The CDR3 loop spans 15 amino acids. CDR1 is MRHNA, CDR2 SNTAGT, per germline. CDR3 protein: CASSPQPGGNSPLHF. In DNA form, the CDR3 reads TGTGCCAGCAGTCCACAGCCGGGGGGGAATTCACCCCTCCACTTT.

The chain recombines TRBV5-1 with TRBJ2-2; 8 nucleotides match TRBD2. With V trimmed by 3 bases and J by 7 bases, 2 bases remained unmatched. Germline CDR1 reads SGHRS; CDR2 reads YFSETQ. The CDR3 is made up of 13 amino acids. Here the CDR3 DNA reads TGCGCCAGCAGCTGGCGGGGGGACGGGGAGCTGTTTTTT. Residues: CASSWRGDGELFF.

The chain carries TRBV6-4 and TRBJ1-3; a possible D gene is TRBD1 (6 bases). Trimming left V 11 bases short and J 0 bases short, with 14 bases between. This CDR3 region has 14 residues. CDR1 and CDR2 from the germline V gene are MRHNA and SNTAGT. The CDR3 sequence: CARPQGCSGNTIYF. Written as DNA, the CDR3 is TGTGCCCGCCCGCAGGGGTGCTCTGGAAACACCATATATTTT.

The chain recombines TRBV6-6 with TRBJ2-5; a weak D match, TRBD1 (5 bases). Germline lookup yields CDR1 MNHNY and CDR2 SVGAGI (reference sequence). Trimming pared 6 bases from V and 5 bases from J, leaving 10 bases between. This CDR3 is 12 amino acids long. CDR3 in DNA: TGTGCCAGCAGGGGGCTTGGGGAGACCCAGTACTTC. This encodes CASRGLGETQYF.

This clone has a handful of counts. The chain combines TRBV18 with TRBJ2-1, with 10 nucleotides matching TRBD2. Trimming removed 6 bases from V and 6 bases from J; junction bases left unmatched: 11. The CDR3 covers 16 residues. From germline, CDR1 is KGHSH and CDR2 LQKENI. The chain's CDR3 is CASSSQRGGSINEQFF. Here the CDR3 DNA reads TGTGCCAGCTCCTCCCAGCGGGGGGGCTCTATCAATGAGCAGTTCTTC. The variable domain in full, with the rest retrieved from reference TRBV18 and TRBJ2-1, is NAGVMQNPRHLVRRRGQEARLRCSPMKGHSHVYWYRQLPEEGLKFMVYLQKENIIDESGMPKERFSAEFPKEGPSILRIQQVVRGDSAAYFCASSSQRGGSINEQFFGPGTRLTVL.

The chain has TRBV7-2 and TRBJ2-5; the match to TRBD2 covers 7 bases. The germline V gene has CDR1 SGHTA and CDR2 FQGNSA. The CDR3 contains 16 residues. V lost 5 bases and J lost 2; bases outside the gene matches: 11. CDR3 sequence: CASSPMGAGDQETQYF. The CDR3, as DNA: TGTGCCAGCAGCCCGATGGGCGCGGGGGATCAAGAGACCCAGTACTTC.

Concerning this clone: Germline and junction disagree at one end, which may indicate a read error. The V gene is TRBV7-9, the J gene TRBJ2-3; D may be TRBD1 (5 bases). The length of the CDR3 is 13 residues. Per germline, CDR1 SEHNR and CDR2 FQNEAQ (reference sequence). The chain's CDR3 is CSSSLVGADTQYF. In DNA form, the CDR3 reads TGTTCCAGCAGCTTAGTTGGGGCCGATACGCAGTATTTT.

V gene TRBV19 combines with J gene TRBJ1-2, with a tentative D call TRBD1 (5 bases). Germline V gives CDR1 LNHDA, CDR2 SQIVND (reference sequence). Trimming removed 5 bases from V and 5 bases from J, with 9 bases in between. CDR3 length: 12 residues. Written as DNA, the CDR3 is TGTGCCAGTAGTGCTCAGGGTTATGGCTACACCTTC. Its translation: CASSAQGYGYTF.

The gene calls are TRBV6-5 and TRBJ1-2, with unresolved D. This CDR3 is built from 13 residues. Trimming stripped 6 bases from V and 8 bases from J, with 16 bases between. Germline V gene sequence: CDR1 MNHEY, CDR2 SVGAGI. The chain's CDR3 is CASSLGGMTGYTF. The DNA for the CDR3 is TGTGCCAGCAGCCTTGGAGGGATGACGGGCTACACCTTC.

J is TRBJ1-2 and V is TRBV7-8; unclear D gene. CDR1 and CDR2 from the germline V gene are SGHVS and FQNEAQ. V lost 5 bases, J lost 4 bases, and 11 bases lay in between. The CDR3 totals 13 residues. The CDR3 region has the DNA TGTGCCAGCAGCCAGGAGGGCGCCTATGGCTACACCTTC. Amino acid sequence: CASSQEGAYGYTF.

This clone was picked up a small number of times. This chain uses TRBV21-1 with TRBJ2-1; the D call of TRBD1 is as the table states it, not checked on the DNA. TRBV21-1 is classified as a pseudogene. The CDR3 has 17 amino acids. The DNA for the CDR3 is TGTGCCAGCAGCTACTCGGCTCCGGGACACGCGAACAATGAGCAGTTCTTC. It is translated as CASSYSAPGHANNEQFF.

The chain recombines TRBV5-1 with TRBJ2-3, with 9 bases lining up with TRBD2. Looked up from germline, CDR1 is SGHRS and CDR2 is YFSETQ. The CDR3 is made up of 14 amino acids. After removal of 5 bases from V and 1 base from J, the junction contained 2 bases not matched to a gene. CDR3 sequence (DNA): TGCGCCAGCAGAAGGACTAGCGGCACAGATACGCAGTATTTT. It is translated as CASRRTSGTDTQYF.

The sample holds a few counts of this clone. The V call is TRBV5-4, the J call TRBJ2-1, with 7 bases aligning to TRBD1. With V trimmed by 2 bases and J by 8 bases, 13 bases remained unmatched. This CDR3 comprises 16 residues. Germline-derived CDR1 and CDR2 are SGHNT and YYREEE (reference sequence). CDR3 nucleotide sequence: TGTGCCAGCAGCTTCATGGGACAGACGAGGGGAGATGAGCAGTTCTTC. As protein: CASSFMGQTRGDEQFF.